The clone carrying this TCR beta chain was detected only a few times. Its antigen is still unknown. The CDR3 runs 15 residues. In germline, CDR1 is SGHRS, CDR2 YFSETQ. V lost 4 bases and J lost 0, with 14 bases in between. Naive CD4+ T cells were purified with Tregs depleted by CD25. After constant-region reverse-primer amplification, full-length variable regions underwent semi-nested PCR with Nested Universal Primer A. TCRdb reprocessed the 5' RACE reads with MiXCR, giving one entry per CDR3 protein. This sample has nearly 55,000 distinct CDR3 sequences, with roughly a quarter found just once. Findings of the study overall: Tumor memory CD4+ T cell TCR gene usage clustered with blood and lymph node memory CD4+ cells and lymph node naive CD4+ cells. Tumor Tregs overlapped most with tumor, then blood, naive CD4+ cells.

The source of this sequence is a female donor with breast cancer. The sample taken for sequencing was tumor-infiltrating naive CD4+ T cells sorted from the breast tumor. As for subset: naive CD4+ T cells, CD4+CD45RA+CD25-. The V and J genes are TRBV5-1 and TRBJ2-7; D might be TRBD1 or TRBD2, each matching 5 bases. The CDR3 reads CASSITEGSSYEQYF. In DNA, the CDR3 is TGCGCCAGCAGCATAACAGAGGGGAGCTCCTACGAGCAGTACTTC.